These 29 T cell receptor beta chains were sequenced from one sample in a study of blood T cell repertoires in COVID-19. Clones were read by immunoSEQ multiplex PCR, and TCRdb kept only the in-frame ones, dropping some. The sample lists some 140,000 clones; 78% were seen once. Sequenced input: peripheral blood. These receptors were taken from a man aged 55-75 years who had recovered from COVID-19.

The V and J genes are TRBV9 and TRBJ2-1; possibly TRBD1 for D (6 bases). Trimming cost V 3 bases and J 5 bases, with 15 bases left between them. Germline loops: CDR1 SGDLS, CDR2 YYNGEE. This CDR3 has 15 amino acids. The chain's CDR3 is CASSAGVAVNNEQFF. In DNA, the CDR3 is TGTGCCAGCAGCGCAGGGGTGGCGGTAAACAATGAGCAGTTCTTC.

This clone was counted at least ten times. V is TRBV5-4 and J is TRBJ1-1; D may be TRBD1 (5 bases). The V end was cut by 4 bases, the J end by 3 bases, with 7 bases between. CDR1 SGHNT and CDR2 YYREEE come from the germline V gene (reference sequence). This CDR3 is 12 amino acids long. CDR3 in DNA: TGTGCCAGCAGCACACAGGACACTGAAGCTTTCTTT. Its translation: CASSTQDTEAFF.

The chain couples TRBV11-2 to TRBJ2-1, with a tentative D call TRBD2 (6 bases). CDR3 length: 15 residues. Trimming shortened V by 0 bases and J by 5 bases, and 11 bases separated the two germline ends. Germline values: CDR1 SGHAT, CDR2 FQNNGV. The CDR3 protein is CASSLDLAGNNEQFF. The CDR3 nucleotides are TGTGCCAGCAGCTTAGACCTCGCGGGAAACAATGAGCAGTTCTTC.

This clone occurred a few times. V gene TRBV27 combines with J gene TRBJ2-7, with 8 positions matching TRBD2. This CDR3 comprises 14 residues. Germline V gives CDR1 MNHEY, CDR2 SMNVEV (reference sequence). Trimming removed 4 bases from V and 6 bases from J; junction bases left unmatched: 8. The CDR3 loop reads CASSSSGLYFEQYF. CDR3 bases: TGTGCCAGCAGTTCTAGCGGGCTCTACTTCGAGCAGTACTTC.

The V and J genes are TRBV7-2 and TRBJ2-7; 7 nucleotides align to TRBD1. Losses at the gene ends were 4 bases for V and 0 bases for J; bases not matched to a gene: 9. The CDR3 extends over 16 amino acids. Looked up from germline, CDR1 is SGHTA and CDR2 is FQGNSA. The CDR3 region has the DNA TGTGCCAGCAGCTCTTGGACAGGCCCAAGCTCCTACGAGCAGTACTTC. Translation gives CASSSWTGPSSYEQYF.

V and J are TRBV7-2 and TRBJ2-1, with 12 bases aligning to TRBD2. The CDR3 loop spans 19 amino acids. In germline, CDR1 is SGHTA, CDR2 FQGNSA. V shed 0 bases, J shed 0 bases, and the junction held 6 bases outside the gene matches. The CDR3 DNA reads as TGTGCCAGCAGCTTAGCCTCGGGACTAGCGGGCCGCTCCTACAATGAGCAGTTCTTC. Translated, it gives CASSLASGLAGRSYNEQFF.

For this clone: This sample includes further DNA sequences coding for the same CDR3. This sequence joins TRBV5-1 and TRBJ2-3, with a weak D call TRBD2 (6 bases). The CDR3 extends over 15 amino acids. Germline values: CDR1 SGHRS, CDR2 YFSETQ. V lost 2 bases to trimming and J lost 0 bases, with 10 bases between them. CDR3 sequence reads: CASSFSGSSTDTQYF. CDR3 sequence (DNA): TGCGCCAGCAGCTTTAGCGGTTCTAGCACAGATACGCAGTATTTT.

The chain is built from TRBV18 and TRBJ2-2, with 10 positions matching TRBD1. Germline CDR1 reads KGHSH; CDR2 reads LQKENI. The junction had 6 bases not matched to a gene; V was cut back by 8 bases and J by 3 bases. The CDR3 extends over 15 amino acids. The CDR3 region has the DNA TGTGCCAGCGATCGGGACAGGGGTCACACCGGGGAGCTGTTTTTT. It specifies CASDRDRGHTGELFF.

The DNA for the CDR3 is TGTGCCAGCAGTTGGGCGGGGCCGATCTATGGCTACACCTTC. It specifies CASSWAGPIYGYTF. This rearrangement joins TRBV28 to TRBJ1-2; TRBD1 might be the D (5 bases). The V gene lost 4 bases and the J gene lost 4 bases, with 13 bases spanning the gap. CDR1 MDHEN and CDR2 SYDVKM come from the germline V gene. This CDR3 spans 14 amino acids.

Only a few counts were recorded for this clone. The chain links TRBV7-3 to TRBJ2-3, with D possibly being TRBD1 (6 bases). CDR3 length: 14 residues. Trimming took off 5 bases at V and 2 bases at J, with 11 bases between the two ends. The germline gives CDR1 SGHTA, CDR2 FQGTGA. The CDR3 loop is CASSQGGTTDTQYF. CDR3 sequence (DNA): TGTGCCAGCAGCCAAGGGGGTACCACAGATACGCAGTATTTT.

This chain joins TRBV9 and TRBJ2-3, with 8 positions matching TRBD2. The CDR3 is 15 amino acids. V was clipped by 4 bases and J by 1 base; unmatched bases: 5. The germline gives CDR1 SGDLS, CDR2 YYNGEE. The CDR3 DNA reads as TGTGCCAGCAGCCTGCAAGCGGGGGGCACAGATACGCAGTATTTT. Residues: CASSLQAGGTDTQYF. Filled out from reference TRBV9 and TRBJ2-3, the complete variable domain reads DSGVTQTPKHLITATGQRVTLRCSPRSGDLSVYWYQQSLDQGLQFLIQYYNGEERAKGNILERFSAQQFPDLHSELNLSSLELGDSALYFCASSLQAGGTDTQYFGPGTRLTVL.

The chain joins TRBV6-4 to TRBJ2-1, with D perhaps matching TRBD2 (5 bases). Germline V gene data show CDR1 as MRHNA and CDR2 as SNTAGT. V gave up 3 bases and J gave up 10 bases, with 13 bases separating them. The CDR3 sequence is 13 residues long. For the CDR3, the DNA is TGTGCCAGCAGTGAATTAGCAGGAGGAGAGCAGTTCTTC. Its translation is CASSELAGGEQFF.

This clone appeared a few times. The chain joins TRBV6-2 or TRBV6-3 to TRBJ1-1; 9 bases agree with TRBD1. Germline V lookup: CDR1 MNHEY, CDR2 SVGEGT. J was trimmed by 4 bases and V by 4 bases; bases with no gene match: 7. This CDR3 region has 15 residues. For the CDR3, the DNA is TGTGCCAGCAGTTTGTACAGGGGGCCGGGCACTGAAGCTTTCTTT. Residues: CASSLYRGPGTEAFF.

The chain carries TRBV6-2 or TRBV6-3 and TRBJ1-1; D is unclear. The CDR3 has 16 amino acids. The V gene's germline CDR1 is MNHEY and CDR2 SVGEGT. V was shortened by 6 bases and J by 0 bases, with 17 bases between the two germline ends. This CDR3 reads CASSRPERTMNTEAFF. The CDR3 nucleotides read TGTGCCAGCAGCCGCCCCGAGCGGACCATGAACACTGAAGCTTTCTTT.

This chain links TRBV5-4 with TRBJ2-1, with TRBD2 identical over 8 bases. The CDR3 loop spans 15 amino acids. In germline, CDR1 is SGHNT, CDR2 YYREEE (reference sequence). V lost 0 bases to trimming and J lost 9 bases; unmatched junction nucleotides: 8. The CDR3 sequence is CASSLAGGGSFEQFF. In DNA, the CDR3 is TGTGCCAGCAGCTTGGCCGGGGGGGGCAGTTTTGAGCAGTTCTTC.

This clone turned up a few times. V gene TRBV7-9 combines with J gene TRBJ2-7; D is perhaps TRBD2 (6 bases). Germline V gene sequence: CDR1 SEHNR, CDR2 FQNEAQ (reference sequence). V lost 1 base, J lost 0 bases, and 7 bases lay in between. The CDR3 is 14 amino acids. Here the CDR3 reads CASSLGLDSYEQYF. In nucleotides, the CDR3 is TGTGCCAGCAGCTTAGGACTAGACTCCTACGAGCAGTACTTC.

This rearrangement joins TRBV11-2 to TRBJ1-1, with D perhaps TRBD1 (5 bases). Trimming pared 1 base from V and 7 bases from J, leaving 10 bases between. CDR3 length: 13 residues. Germline V gene lookup returns CDR1 SGHAT and CDR2 FQNNGV. CDR3 DNA sequence: TGTGCCAGCAGCTTAGGCGAGACAGTTGAAGCTTTCTTT. Amino acid sequence: CASSLGETVEAFF. The full variable domain, with the rest looked up from reference TRBV11-2 and TRBJ1-1, is EAGVAQSPRYKIIEKRQSVAFWCNPISGHATLYWYQQILGQGPKLLIQFQNNGVVDDSQLPKDRFSAERLKGVDSTLKIQPAKLEDSAVYLCASSLGETVEAFFGQGTRLTVV.

The genes are TRBV7-9 and TRBJ1-2; D unresolved. V was cut by 4 bases and J by 1 base, with 13 bases left in between. From germline, CDR1 is SEHNR and CDR2 FQNEAQ (reference sequence). The length of the CDR3 is 15 residues. The chain's CDR3 is CASSSGLPGNYGYTF. The CDR3 nucleotides read TGTGCCAGCAGCTCAGGACTCCCGGGTAACTATGGCTACACCTTC. The full variable domain, rest sourced from reference TRBV7-9 and TRBJ1-2, is DTGVSQNPRHKITKRGQNVTFRCDPISEHNRLYWYRQTLGQGPEFLTYFQNEAQLEKSRLLSDRFSAERPKGSFSTLEIQRTEQGDSAMYLCASSSGLPGNYGYTFGSGTRLTVV.

This chain links TRBV7-2 with TRBJ1-2; 11 bases are shared with TRBD1. Unmatched junction bases numbered 4, after V lost 0 bases and J lost 4 bases. CDR3 length equals 16 residues. Germline lookup yields CDR1 SGHTA and CDR2 FQGNSA. The CDR3 sequence is CASSLASGTGGYGYTF. The CDR3 nucleotides read TGTGCCAGCAGCTTAGCGTCCGGGACAGGGGGCTATGGCTACACCTTC.

V gene TRBV28 combines with J gene TRBJ2-7, with a possible D match to TRBD1 (7 bases). The CDR3 is 15 residues long. Trimming shortened V by 1 base and J by 3 bases, and 13 bases separated the two germline ends. Germline V CDR1 and CDR2: MDHEN, SYDVKM. The CDR3 here is CASSLLSGGGYEQYF. The CDR3 coding sequence is TGTGCCAGCAGTTTATTATCAGGGGGAGGCTACGAGCAGTACTTC.

V gene TRBV5-6 combines with J gene TRBJ2-6; 8 nucleotides match TRBD1. Per the germline V gene, CDR1 is SGHDT and CDR2 is YYEEEE. The CDR3 is made up of 18 amino acids. Germline trimming cut 5 bases from V and 4 bases from J; bases unmatched to any gene: 14. As DNA, the CDR3 is TGTGCCAGCAGTTCCGGGACAGGCCCTTGGAGGGGGGCCAACGTCCTGACTTTC. It specifies CASSSGTGPWRGANVLTF.

V gene TRBV5-1 combines with J gene TRBJ2-1; D may be TRBD2 (6 bases). This CDR3 contains 13 residues. Germline lookup yields CDR1 SGHRS and CDR2 YFSETQ. V lost 0 bases to trimming and J lost 6 bases, with 7 bases between them. The CDR3 region is CASSLGLGNEQFF. The CDR3 DNA is TGCGCCAGCAGCTTGGGACTAGGCAATGAGCAGTTCTTC.

The CDR3 DNA is TGTGCCAGCAGCTTAGCGTCCAGCTCTGGGGCCAACGTCCTGACTTTC. Translated: CASSLASSSGANVLTF. The rearrangement uses TRBV7-2 and TRBJ2-6, with D unresolved. V dropped 0 bases and J dropped 0 bases, with 6 bases sitting between them. Germline values: CDR1 SGHTA, CDR2 FQGNSA. This CDR3 region has 16 residues.

V and J are TRBV27 and TRBJ2-7; perhaps TRBD2 as D (6 bases). Germline V gene lookup returns CDR1 MNHEY and CDR2 SMNVEV (reference sequence). V lost 6 bases, J lost 0 bases, and 12 bases lay in between. The CDR3 loop spans 14 amino acids. CDR3: CASSPAGRSYEQYF. In DNA, the CDR3 is TGTGCCAGCAGCCCAGCGGGCCGCTCCTACGAGCAGTACTTC.

CDR3 in amino acids: CARSMRTGSSPYEQYF. The CDR3, as DNA: TGTGCCAGAAGCATGAGGACAGGCTCGTCGCCCTACGAGCAGTACTTC. The chain combines TRBV5-3 with TRBJ2-7; 7 bases map to TRBD1. TRBV5-3 is classed as an ORF, of uncertain function. The CDR3 is 16 residues long. V lost 4 bases and J lost 2; bases outside the gene matches: 12.

This chain uses TRBV28 with TRBJ1-5, with 8 bases fitting TRBD1. CDR1 and CDR2 (germline): MDHEN, SYDVKM. The V gene end was trimmed by 7 bases and the J gene end by 8 bases; junction bases not matched to a gene: 7. The CDR3 length is 13 residues. For the CDR3, the DNA is TGTGCCAGCACTCGGACAGGGCGGGAGCCCCAGCATTTT. It specifies CASTRTGREPQHF.

The chain couples TRBV7-2 to TRBJ2-4; TRBD2 agrees at 8 bases. The V segment lost 5 bases and the J segment 7 bases; nucleotides outside the gene matches: 7. The CDR3 sequence is 14 residues long. Germline V lookup: CDR1 SGHTA, CDR2 FQGNSA. The CDR3 nucleotides are TGTGCCAGCAGCACCCGGGGGGGGGCGAACATTCAGTACTTC. The encoded protein is CASSTRGGANIQYF.

The CDR3, as DNA: TGTGCCAGTACCCGGACATCCAACTATGGCTACACCTTC. Translated, it gives CASTRTSNYGYTF. The V and J genes are TRBV19 and TRBJ1-2; D may be TRBD1 (5 bases). The V gene lost 7 bases and the J gene lost 2 bases, with 11 bases spanning the gap. The germline gives CDR1 LNHDA, CDR2 SQIVND (reference sequence). The length of the CDR3 is 13 residues.

CDR3 in DNA: TGTGCCAGCTCACCAAGGGACAGCTCCCTGAACACTGAAGCTTTCTTT. As protein: CASSPRDSSLNTEAFF. The chain has TRBV18 and TRBJ1-1; 7 bases align to TRBD1. V lost 2 bases to trimming and J lost 0 bases; unmatched junction nucleotides: 6. There are 16 residues in the CDR3. Germline assignment: CDR1 KGHSH and CDR2 LQKENI. Full variable domain (remainder filled in from reference TRBV18 and TRBJ1-1): NAGVMQNPRHLVRRRGQEARLRCSPMKGHSHVYWYRQLPEEGLKFMVYLQKENIIDESGMPKERFSAEFPKEGPSILRIQQVVRGDSAAYFCASSPRDSSLNTEAFFGQGTRLTVV.